These 15 T cell receptor beta chains originate from one sample sequenced in a study of shared clonotypes between healthy human individuals. CD8 cells classed as naive were CD45RO-negative and positively selected for CCR7, excluding terminally differentiated effector memory CD45RA+ cells. The assay was immunoSEQ multiplex PCR, and TCRdb's table has in-frame clones only and misses some. The data show fewer than 1 million clones, 96% seen once. The sample was naive CD8+ T cells sorted from blood. The source is a young man in good health.

The chain uses TRBV7-9 and TRBJ2-1; maybe TRBD1 (5 bases). The V end lost 3 bases, the J end lost 8 bases, and 17 bases lay between the germline ends. Per germline, CDR1 SEHNR and CDR2 FQNEAQ (reference sequence). This CDR3 is built from 15 residues. DNA for the CDR3: TGTGCCAGCAGCTTCTTGGAAAGCGTAGGGGATGAGCAGTTCTTC. Its protein product is CASSFLESVGDEQFF.

The chain recombines TRBV5-1 with TRBJ2-5; D may be TRBD1 or TRBD2 (5 bases each). V was trimmed by 6 bases and J by 1 base, leaving 16 bases between them. The CDR3 covers 15 residues. Germline assignment: CDR1 SGHRS and CDR2 YFSETQ. CDR3 region: CASNPGRIIQETQYF. CDR3 nucleotide sequence: TGCGCCAGCAACCCGGGACGGATTATCCAAGAGACCCAGTACTTC.

V usage is TRBV19 and J usage is TRBJ1-1, with a possible D match to TRBD1 (6 bases). This CDR3 is built from 15 residues. V lost 1 base to trimming and J lost 2 bases, with 11 bases between them. Per germline, CDR1 LNHDA and CDR2 SQIVND (reference sequence). This CDR3 is CASSIAGQINTEAFF. For the CDR3, the DNA is TGTGCCAGTAGTATAGCTGGACAGATCAACACTGAAGCTTTCTTT. Full variable domain (rest looked up from reference TRBV19 and TRBJ1-1): DGGITQSPKYLFRKEGQNVTLSCEQNLNHDAMYWYRQDPGQGLRLIYYSQIVNDFQKGDIAEGYSVSREKKESFPLTVTSAQKNPTAFYLCASSIAGQINTEAFFGQGTRLTVV.

V and J are TRBV29-1 and TRBJ1-4, with D perhaps matching TRBD1 (5 bases). The CDR3 loop spans 14 amino acids. Germline V gives CDR1 SQVTM, CDR2 ANQGSEA. Trimming left V 5 bases short and J 7 bases short, with 17 bases between. This CDR3 reads CSVQGRGRGEKLFF. As DNA, the CDR3 is TGCAGCGTTCAGGGCCGGGGGAGAGGTGAAAAACTGTTTTTT.

The chain uses TRBV7-9 and TRBJ2-1; 11 nucleotides match TRBD2. J gave up 7 bases and V 5 bases, and 4 bases lay outside the gene matches. The CDR3 runs 14 residues. Germline CDR1 is SEHNR and CDR2 is FQNEAQ (reference sequence). CDR3: CASSKTSGINEQFF. As DNA, the CDR3 is TGTGCCAGCAGCAAGACTAGCGGGATTAATGAGCAGTTCTTC.

This clone came up once. V gene TRBV28 combines with J gene TRBJ2-1; TRBD1 might be the D (6 bases). There are 18 residues in the CDR3. CDR1 and CDR2 from the germline V gene are MDHEN and SYDVKM. V dropped 6 bases and J dropped 5 bases, with 26 bases sitting between them. This CDR3 reads CASRDSWPQLGRNNEQFF. DNA of the CDR3: TGTGCCAGCAGGGACAGCTGGCCGCAGCTGGGTCGAAACAATGAGCAGTTCTTC.

The chain combines TRBV7-9 with TRBJ2-1; TRBD2 matches at 7 bases. Trimming took 6 bases from V and 6 from J; bases not matched to a gene: 5. The CDR3 length is 13 residues. Germline CDR1 is SEHNR and CDR2 is FQNEAQ (reference sequence). CDR3 region: CASSTTSANEQFF. The CDR3 coding sequence is TGTGCCAGCAGTACAACTAGCGCCAATGAGCAGTTCTTC.

The chain employs TRBV6-1 and TRBJ1-1; D unclear. Germline-derived CDR1 and CDR2 are MNHNS and SASEGT. The V and J ends lost 2 bases and 9 bases respectively, with 19 bases between them. The CDR3 contains 15 residues. This CDR3 is CASSESEGIIHQAFF. The DNA for the CDR3 is TGTGCCAGCAGTGAATCGGAGGGTATCATCCATCAAGCTTTCTTT.

The chain couples TRBV10-3 to TRBJ2-7; TRBD1 is a possible D gene (6 bases). CDR3 length: 14 amino acids. V was clipped by 3 bases and J by 4 bases, with 13 bases between them. Germline lookup yields CDR1 ENHRY and CDR2 SYGVKD. Here the CDR3 reads CAISEYGTQYEQYF. CDR3 bases: TGTGCCATCAGTGAATATGGGACACAGTACGAGCAGTACTTC.

This clone occurred once. This sequence joins TRBV6-1 and TRBJ1-4, with D perhaps matching TRBD1 (5 bases). The CDR3 is 18 amino acids. Germline lookup yields CDR1 MNHNS and CDR2 SASEGT. V lost 2 bases to trimming and J lost 6 bases, with 22 bases between them. The CDR3 DNA sequence: TGTGCCAGCAGTGAACTTCTTATGTCAGGGCCAGATGATGAAAAACTGTTTTTT. As protein: CASSELLMSGPDDEKLFF.

The V gene is TRBV25-1, the J gene TRBJ2-1; D ambiguous. This CDR3 contains 11 residues. The germline V gene has CDR1 MGHDK and CDR2 SYGVNS. The V end lost 6 bases, the J end lost 3 bases, and 3 bases lay between the germline ends. As DNA, the CDR3 is TGTGCCAGCAGCATCTACAATGAGCAGTTCTTC. It encodes CASSIYNEQFF.

This chain joins TRBV10-1 and TRBJ2-1; TRBD1 matches at 8 bases. CDR3 length: 14 amino acids. J lost 4 bases, V lost 3 bases, and 2 bases had no gene match. CDR1 WNHNN and CDR2 SYGVQD come from the germline V gene (reference sequence). CDR3 in DNA: TGCGCCAGCAGTGAAGGGACAGGATACAATGAGCAGTTCTTC. This translates into CASSEGTGYNEQFF.

The chain combines TRBV28 with TRBJ1-1; no firm D call. Germline assignment: CDR1 MDHEN and CDR2 SYDVKM. The CDR3 consists of 11 residues. V lost 8 bases, J lost 7 bases, and 11 bases lay in between. The CDR3 DNA sequence: TGTGCCAGCCTTAAGTATAGTGAAGCTTTCTTT. Translation: CASLKYSEAFF.

The genes are TRBV7-9 and TRBJ2-2; 7 bases match TRBD1. Germline loops: CDR1 SEHNR, CDR2 FQNEAQ (reference sequence). Trimming removed 3 bases from V and 0 bases from J; junction bases left unmatched: 7. The CDR3 has 17 amino acids. CDR3 region: CASSFPTGTANTGELFF. The CDR3 bases are TGTGCCAGCAGCTTTCCTACCGGGACAGCGAACACCGGGGAGCTGTTTTTT.

This chain links TRBV27 with TRBJ2-1, with 7 bases identical to TRBD2. V was clipped by 4 bases and J by 2 bases; unmatched bases: 8. The V gene's germline CDR1 is MNHEY and CDR2 SMNVEV (reference sequence). The CDR3 runs 16 residues. As DNA, the CDR3 is TGTGCCAGCAGTTCCTCTAGCGGCCTCCCCTACAATGAGCAGTTCTTC. Translated, it gives CASSSSSGLPYNEQFF.